This passage covers 23 T cell receptor beta chains from one sample sequenced in a study of CD8+ T cells in alopecia areata. This sample's treatment: oral pan-JAK inhibitor, 5-10 mg twice daily. Extracted RNA was reverse transcribed into cDNA, the sequencing template. Some clones are missing from TCRdb's copy, which holds only in-frame ones; the method was immunoSEQ multiplex PCR. The table includes about 88,000 clones, 44% detected once. The sequencing here drew on CD8+ T cells sorted from blood, taken at week 24, from a patient treated with tofacitinib. The receptors come from a human donor with alopecia areata.

V and J are TRBV5-1 and TRBJ2-5; TRBD2 agrees at 10 bases. The trim removed 4 bases at V and 4 bases at J, leaving 4 bases unmatched. CDR3 length: 14 residues. Germline V gene sequence: CDR1 SGHRS, CDR2 YFSETQ. This CDR3 reads CASSDRTSGETQYF. The CDR3 nucleotides read TGCGCCAGCAGCGATCGGACTAGCGGAGAGACCCAGTACTTC.

In its sample, this clone was seen a few times. The chain couples TRBV27 to TRBJ2-1; 8 bases match TRBD1. Germline trimming cut 4 bases from V and 5 bases from J; bases unmatched to any gene: 4. Germline loops: CDR1 MNHEY, CDR2 SMNVEV (reference sequence). The CDR3 covers 14 residues. The CDR3 region has the DNA TGTGCCAGCAGTTCCCGGACAGGGAACAATGAGCAGTTCTTC. Translated: CASSSRTGNNEQFF.

The CDR3 loop reads CASSDPLAGGYNEQFF. The DNA of the CDR3 is TGTGCCAGCAGCGACCCGCTAGCGGGAGGGTACAATGAGCAGTTCTTC. The chain recombines TRBV9 with TRBJ2-1; 12 positions match TRBD2. The V gene end was trimmed by 3 bases and the J gene end by 4 bases; junction bases not matched to a gene: 5. The CDR3 has 16 residues. Germline CDR1 reads SGDLS; CDR2 reads YYNGEE.

In its sample, this clone was seen a few times. The V and J genes are TRBV4-1 and TRBJ1-5; D not certain. Germline-derived CDR1 and CDR2 are MGHRA and YSYEKL. Trimming pared 0 bases from V and 1 base from J, leaving 4 bases between. This CDR3 is 14 amino acids long. CDR3 region: CASSQEWSNQPQHF. In DNA form, the CDR3 reads TGCGCCAGCAGCCAAGAATGGAGCAATCAGCCCCAGCATTTT.

The J gene is TRBJ2-1, the V gene TRBV11-2; D gene uncertain. Germline V CDR1 and CDR2: SGHAT, FQNNGV. This CDR3 spans 10 amino acids. The V end lost 5 bases, the J end lost 10 bases, and 6 bases lay between the germline ends. The DNA of the CDR3 is TGTGCCAGCAGCCCCGTAGAGCAGTTCTTC. Amino acid sequence: CASSPVEQFF.

The chain is built from TRBV5-1 and TRBJ2-7; D is undetermined. The CDR3 extends over 13 amino acids. V was pared by 0 bases and J by 3 bases, with 7 bases between. Looked up from germline, CDR1 is SGHRS and CDR2 is YFSETQ. Here the CDR3 DNA reads TGCGCCAGCAGCTTGGCCTTTGGCTACGAGCAGTACTTC. Translating it yields CASSLAFGYEQYF.

The chain combines TRBV29-1 with TRBJ1-1, with D unclear. V lost 8 bases and J lost 0, with 13 bases in between. The CDR3 contains 13 residues. The V gene's germline CDR1 is SQVTM and CDR2 ANQGSEA. CDR3 sequence reads: CSFAEPLNTEAFF. As DNA, the CDR3 is TGCAGCTTCGCGGAGCCCCTGAACACTGAAGCTTTCTTT.

The chain uses TRBV6-5 and TRBJ2-3; D gene unclear. This CDR3 has 13 residues. In germline, CDR1 is MNHEY, CDR2 SVGAGI. V was shortened by 8 bases and J by 2 bases, with 11 bases between the two germline ends. This CDR3 reads CASGRYDTDTQYF. The CDR3 DNA reads as TGTGCCAGCGGTCGGTACGACACAGATACGCAGTATTTT.

As regards this clone: Relative to the germline gene, one junction end is altered; a read error may explain this. The chain joins TRBV4-3 to TRBJ1-5; the D is unclear. The CDR3 totals 15 residues. Germline V CDR1 and CDR2: LGHNA, YSLEER. CDR3 sequence: CASSQGRLSNQPQHF. As DNA, the CDR3 is TGCGCCAGCAGTCAAGGACGGCTTAGCAATCAGCCCCAGCATTTT.

The gene calls are TRBV14 and TRBJ2-5; 9 positions agree with TRBD1. Germline CDR1 is SGHDN and CDR2 is FVKESK. V lost 0 bases and J lost 5; bases outside the gene matches: 4. The CDR3 extends over 15 amino acids. CDR3 bases: TGTGCCAGCAGCCAAGAACAGGGGGCCTGGGAGACCCAGTACTTC. It specifies CASSQEQGAWETQYF.

The sample holds a few counts of this clone. The chain recombines TRBV29-1 with TRBJ2-1; 7 bases agree with TRBD2. Trimming at V came to 8 bases and at J to 0 bases, leaving 4 bases not matched to a gene. This CDR3 contains 13 residues. Germline CDR1 reads SQVTM; CDR2 reads ANQGSEA. The CDR3 DNA is TGCAGCCTAGCGGCGAGCTCCTACAATGAGCAGTTCTTC. Translation gives CSLAASSYNEQFF.

The chain recombines TRBV7-8 with TRBJ2-3; D may be TRBD2 (5 bases). The V gene's germline CDR1 is SGHVS and CDR2 FQNEAQ. V lost 5 bases and J 3 bases, leaving 15 bases between the germline ends. The CDR3 has 15 residues. The CDR3 DNA reads as TGTGCCAGCAGCCCGGACTCATCATATACAGATACGCAGTATTTT. Protein product: CASSPDSSYTDTQYF.

The chain carries TRBV27 and TRBJ1-1, with 7 positions matching TRBD1. This CDR3 comprises 14 residues. J was trimmed by 4 bases and V by 2 bases; bases with no gene match: 4. Germline V gene data show CDR1 as MNHEY and CDR2 as SMNVEV (reference sequence). The CDR3 reads CASSLRQGGTEAFF. For the CDR3, the DNA is TGTGCCAGCAGTTTACGCCAGGGGGGCACTGAAGCTTTCTTT.

The DNA for the CDR3 is TGTGCCAGCAGCTTGAAACCTCAGGGGGCATGGGAGACCCAGTACTTC. This gives the protein CASSLKPQGAWETQYF. The rearrangement uses TRBV5-4 and TRBJ2-5; 8 bases fit TRBD1. Germline V gives CDR1 SGHNT, CDR2 YYREEE (reference sequence). The J segment lost 5 bases and the V segment lost 1 base, leaving 10 bases of the junction unmatched. The CDR3 sequence is 16 residues long.

V is TRBV25-1 and J is TRBJ1-2; maybe TRBD1 (5 bases). Germline CDR1 is MGHDK and CDR2 is SYGVNS. CDR3 length: 14 amino acids. V was clipped by 4 bases and J by 6 bases, with 15 bases between them. CDR3 sequence reads: CASSVGGGADGYTF. DNA of the CDR3: TGTGCCAGCAGTGTAGGCGGAGGGGCAGATGGCTACACCTTC.

This clone came up a few times. The chain carries TRBV28 and TRBJ2-7; 14 nucleotides match TRBD2. J lost 5 bases, V lost 3 bases, and 6 bases had no gene match. CDR1 is MDHEN and CDR2 is SYDVKM in the germline V gene. This CDR3 contains 16 residues. DNA of the CDR3: TGTGCCAGCAGTTTGGGGACTAGCGGGAGTCCCCACGAGCAGTACTTC. As protein: CASSLGTSGSPHEQYF.

As to this clone: A read error may account for a junction end that differs from germline. J is TRBJ2-2 and V is TRBV30; 12 bases map to TRBD2. There are 16 residues in the CDR3. Germline values: CDR1 GTSNPN, CDR2 SVGIG (reference sequence). Here the CDR3 DNA reads TGTGCCGGACTTGGACTAGCGGGACCGAACACCGGGAAGCTGTTTTTT. Protein sequence: CAGLGLAGPNTGKLFF.

The V call is TRBV9, the J call TRBJ2-7; perhaps TRBD2 as D (6 bases). V lost 1 base and J lost 3, with 8 bases in between. Germline values: CDR1 SGDLS, CDR2 YYNGEE. The CDR3 loop spans 13 amino acids. For the CDR3, the DNA is TGTGCCAGCAGCGTAACTAGCAGCTACGAGCAGTACTTC. Translated: CASSVTSSYEQYF. The entire variable domain, with the rest obtained from reference TRBV9 and TRBJ2-7, is as follows: DSGVTQTPKHLITATGQRVTLRCSPRSGDLSVYWYQQSLDQGLQFLIQYYNGEERAKGNILERFSAQQFPDLHSELNLSSLELGDSALYFCASSVTSSYEQYFGPGTRLTVT.

This clone was seen a handful of times. The J gene is TRBJ2-7, the V gene TRBV29-1; tentatively, D is TRBD1 (5 bases). The CDR3 extends over 13 amino acids. Germline assignment: CDR1 SQVTM and CDR2 ANQGSEA. V lost 4 bases and J lost 3, with 13 bases in between. DNA of the CDR3: TGCAGCGTTGTGGGGCAGAGAGTCTACGAGCAGTACTTC. This encodes CSVVGQRVYEQYF.

The rearrangement joins TRBV14 to TRBJ2-7, with D possibly being TRBD1 (5 bases). Trimming cost V 0 bases and J 1 base, with 10 bases left between them. CDR1 is SGHDN and CDR2 is FVKESK in the germline V gene. The CDR3 length is 15 residues. CDR3 in amino acids: CASSQDPGWSYEQYF. The CDR3 DNA is TGTGCCAGCAGCCAAGATCCAGGGTGGTCCTACGAGCAGTACTTC.

This clone was picked up a small number of times. J is TRBJ2-7 and V is TRBV4-1, with D tentatively TRBD2 (6 bases). The germline gives CDR1 MGHRA, CDR2 YSYEKL. The CDR3 loop spans 15 amino acids. Between the trimmed V and J ends, which lost 4 bases and 4 bases, there was a span of 17 bases. CDR3: CASSRVGGNLYEQYF. The DNA of the CDR3 is TGCGCCAGCAGCCGAGTGGGCGGGAACCTTTACGAGCAGTACTTC.

The chain recombines TRBV4-1 with TRBJ2-1, with D tentatively TRBD2 (6 bases). The V end lost 6 bases, the J end lost 4 bases, and 13 bases lay between the germline ends. The CDR3 is made up of 14 amino acids. Germline assignment: CDR1 MGHRA and CDR2 YSYEKL. Here the CDR3 DNA reads TGCGCCAGCAGGCCCGGGACTTCGTACAATGAGCAGTTCTTC. Encoded protein: CASRPGTSYNEQFF.

This clone was observed a few times. The V gene is TRBV7-9, the J gene TRBJ2-2; 9 positions agree with TRBD1. Per germline, CDR1 SEHNR and CDR2 FQNEAQ (reference sequence). The CDR3 is 15 amino acids. Trimming took 4 bases from V and 6 from J; bases not matched to a gene: 6. The CDR3 spells CASSSPGQGSGELFF. The CDR3 bases are TGTGCCAGCAGCTCCCCGGGACAGGGATCCGGGGAGCTGTTTTTT.